This T cell receptor (beta chain) emerged from a study of T cell responses to AZD1222 COVID-19 vaccine. There are 11 residues in the CDR3. V gave up 3 bases and J gave up 10 bases, with 6 bases separating them. From germline, CDR1 is MNHNS and CDR2 SASEGT. Profiled with immunoSEQ multiplex PCR; TCRdb holds only in-frame clones, not every one. In the table there are 90,000 to 150,000 clones, approximately 86% of which are singletons. The origin of this receptor is an adult in good health. This chain connects TRBV6-1 to TRBJ1-4; D unclear. The sequenced sample was peripheral blood, obtained on day 0 of AZD1222 vaccination. CDR3 sequence reads: CASSDGPKLFF. Written as DNA, the CDR3 is TGTGCCAGCAGTGACGGCCCAAAACTGTTTTTT.